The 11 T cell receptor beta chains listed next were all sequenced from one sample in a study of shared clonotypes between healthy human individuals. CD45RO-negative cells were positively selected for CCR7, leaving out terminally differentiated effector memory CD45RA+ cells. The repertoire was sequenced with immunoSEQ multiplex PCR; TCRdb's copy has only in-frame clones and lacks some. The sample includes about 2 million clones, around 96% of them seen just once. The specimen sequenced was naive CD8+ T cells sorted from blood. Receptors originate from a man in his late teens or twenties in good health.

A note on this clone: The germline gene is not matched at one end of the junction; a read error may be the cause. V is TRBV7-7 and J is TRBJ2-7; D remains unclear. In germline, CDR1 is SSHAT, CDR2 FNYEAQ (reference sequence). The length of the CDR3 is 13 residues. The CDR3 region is CASSPITSYEQYF. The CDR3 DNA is TGTGCTAGCAGCCCCATCACTTCCTACGAGCAGTACTTC.

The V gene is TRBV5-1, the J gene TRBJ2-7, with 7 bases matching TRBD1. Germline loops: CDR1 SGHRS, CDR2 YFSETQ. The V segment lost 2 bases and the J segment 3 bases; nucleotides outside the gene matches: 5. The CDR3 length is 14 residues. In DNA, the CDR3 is TGCGCCAGCAGCTTCCGACAGGGAAACTACGAGCAGTACTTC. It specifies CASSFRQGNYEQYF.

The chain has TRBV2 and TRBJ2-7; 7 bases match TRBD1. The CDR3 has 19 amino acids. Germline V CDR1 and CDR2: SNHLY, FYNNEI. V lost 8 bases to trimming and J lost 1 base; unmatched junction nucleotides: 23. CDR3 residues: CASVGPTGMKSAGSYEQYF. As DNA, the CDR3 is TGTGCCAGCGTGGGGCCGACAGGGATGAAAAGCGCAGGTTCCTACGAGCAGTACTTC.

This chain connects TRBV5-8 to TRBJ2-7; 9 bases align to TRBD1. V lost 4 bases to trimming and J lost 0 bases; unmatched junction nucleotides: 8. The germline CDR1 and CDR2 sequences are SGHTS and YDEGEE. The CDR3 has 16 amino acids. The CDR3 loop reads CASSRSRDRDSYEQYF. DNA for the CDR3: TGTGCCAGCAGCCGGTCCCGGGACAGGGACTCCTACGAGCAGTACTTC.

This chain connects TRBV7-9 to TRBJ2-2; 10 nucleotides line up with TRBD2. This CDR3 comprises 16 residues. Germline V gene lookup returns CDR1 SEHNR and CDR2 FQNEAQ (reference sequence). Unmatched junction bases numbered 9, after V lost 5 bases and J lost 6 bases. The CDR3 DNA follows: TGTGCCAGCAGCGAGCCGCCGGGACTAGCGTCCGGGGAGCTGTTTTTT. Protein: CASSEPPGLASGELFF. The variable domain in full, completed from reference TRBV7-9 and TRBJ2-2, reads DTGVSQNPRHKITKRGQNVTFRCDPISEHNRLYWYRQTLGQGPEFLTYFQNEAQLEKSRLLSDRFSAERPKGSFSTLEIQRTEQGDSAMYLCASSEPPGLASGELFFGEGSRLTVL.

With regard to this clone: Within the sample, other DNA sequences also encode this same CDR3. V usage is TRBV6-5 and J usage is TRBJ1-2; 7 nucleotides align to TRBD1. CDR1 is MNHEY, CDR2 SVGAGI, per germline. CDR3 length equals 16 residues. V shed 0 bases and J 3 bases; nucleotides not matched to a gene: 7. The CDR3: CASSYSTGEVDYGYTF. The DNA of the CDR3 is TGTGCCAGCAGTTACTCCACAGGGGAGGTTGACTATGGCTACACCTTC.

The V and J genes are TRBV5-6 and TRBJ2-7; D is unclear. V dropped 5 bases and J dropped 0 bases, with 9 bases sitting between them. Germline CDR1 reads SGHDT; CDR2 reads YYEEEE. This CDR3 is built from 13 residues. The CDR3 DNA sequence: TGTGCCAGCAGTGGAGCCGGCTCCTACGAGCAGTACTTC. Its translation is CASSGAGSYEQYF.

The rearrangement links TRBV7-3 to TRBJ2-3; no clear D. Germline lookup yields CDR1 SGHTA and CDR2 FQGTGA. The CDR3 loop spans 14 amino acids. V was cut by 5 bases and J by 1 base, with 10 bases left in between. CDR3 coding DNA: TGTGCCAGCAGCCTGGCTCACGGCACAGATACGCAGTATTTT. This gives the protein CASSLAHGTDTQYF.

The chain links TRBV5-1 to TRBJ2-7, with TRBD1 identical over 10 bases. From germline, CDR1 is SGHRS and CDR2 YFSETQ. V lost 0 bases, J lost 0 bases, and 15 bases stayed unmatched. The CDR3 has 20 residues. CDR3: CASSLESWDRGPIISYEQYF. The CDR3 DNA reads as TGCGCCAGCAGCTTGGAGTCTTGGGACAGGGGCCCCATAATCTCCTACGAGCAGTACTTC. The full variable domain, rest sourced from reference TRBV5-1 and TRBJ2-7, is KAGVTQTPRYLIKTRGQQVTLSCSPISGHRSVSWYQQTPGQGLQFLFEYFSETQRNKGNFPGRFSGRQFSNSRSEMNVSTLELGDSALYLCASSLESWDRGPIISYEQYFGPGTRLTVT.

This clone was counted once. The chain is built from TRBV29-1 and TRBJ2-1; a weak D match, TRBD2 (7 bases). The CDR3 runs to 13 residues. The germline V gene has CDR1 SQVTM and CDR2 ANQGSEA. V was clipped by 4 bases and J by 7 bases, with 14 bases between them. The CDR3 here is CSVVAGARNEQFF. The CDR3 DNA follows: TGCAGCGTTGTCGCGGGGGCCCGAAATGAGCAGTTCTTC.

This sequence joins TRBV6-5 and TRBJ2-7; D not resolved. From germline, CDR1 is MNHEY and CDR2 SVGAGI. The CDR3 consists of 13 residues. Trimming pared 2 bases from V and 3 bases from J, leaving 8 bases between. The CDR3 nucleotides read TGTGCCAGCAGTTACGACAAATACTACGAGCAGTACTTC. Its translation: CASSYDKYYEQYF.